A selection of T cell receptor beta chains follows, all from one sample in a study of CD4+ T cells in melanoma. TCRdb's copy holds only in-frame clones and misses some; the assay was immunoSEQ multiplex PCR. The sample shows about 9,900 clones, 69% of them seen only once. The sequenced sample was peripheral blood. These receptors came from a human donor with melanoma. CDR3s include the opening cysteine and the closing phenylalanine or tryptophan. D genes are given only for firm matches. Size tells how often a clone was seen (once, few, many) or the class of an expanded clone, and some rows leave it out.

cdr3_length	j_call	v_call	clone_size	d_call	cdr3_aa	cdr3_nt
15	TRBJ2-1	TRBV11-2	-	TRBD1	CASSPRQGAVDEQFF	TGTGCCAGCAGCCCTCGACAGGGGGCGGTCGATGAGCAGTTCTTC
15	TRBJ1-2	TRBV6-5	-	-	CASSYGIGDPHGYTF	TGTGCCAGCAGTTACGGTATCGGGGACCCTCATGGCTACACCTTC
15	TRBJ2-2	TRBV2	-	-	CASSDSGGYTGELFF	TGTGCCAGCAGTGATAGCGGCGGATACACCGGGGAGCTGTTTTTT
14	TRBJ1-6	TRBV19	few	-	CASSWGAGNSPLHF	TGTGCCAGTAGTTGGGGGGCTGGTAATTCACCCCTCCACTTT
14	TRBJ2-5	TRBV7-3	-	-	CASSPLGDQETQYF	TGTGCCAGCAGCCCTTTGGGCGACCAAGAGACCCAGTACTTC
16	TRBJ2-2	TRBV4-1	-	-	CASSQLDMGFPGELFF	TGCGCCAGCAGCCAGCTGGACATGGGGTTCCCCGGGGAGCTGTTTTTT
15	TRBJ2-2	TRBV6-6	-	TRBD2	CALNRGGENTGELFF	TGTGCCCTAAACCGGGGGGGGGAAAACACCGGGGAGCTGTTTTTT
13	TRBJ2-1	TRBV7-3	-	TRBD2	CASSLGGGVEQFF	TGTGCCAGCAGCTTGGGCGGGGGTGTTGAGCAGTTCTTC
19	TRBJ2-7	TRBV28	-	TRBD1	CASSPTGTRGTGGSYEQYF	TGTGCCAGCAGTCCAACCGGGACTAGGGGGACAGGGGGCTCCTACGAGCAGTACTTC
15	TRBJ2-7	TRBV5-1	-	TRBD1	CASSLVGQGANEQYF	TGCGCCAGCAGCTTGGTTGGACAGGGCGCCAACGAGCAGTACTTC
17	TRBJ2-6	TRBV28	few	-	CAARGAGLGPGANVLTF	TGTGCCGCTCGGGGCGCGGGCCTGGGACCTGGGGCCAACGTCCTGACTTTC